A single sample is the source of the 4 T cell receptor beta chains below, sequenced in a study of neurological immune-mediated disorders. TCRdb re-analysed the 5' RACE reads in MiXCR, keeping a single row per CDR3 protein. Counted here are 55,000 to 75,000 distinct CDR3 sequences, 2% to 2.5% occurring once; the ten biggest clones make up approximately 3%. Material: PBMCs. The receptors come from a man in his fifties or sixties with multiple sclerosis.

At least ten counts were recorded for this clonotype. The chain employs TRBV5-1 and TRBJ2-5; 10 bases map to TRBD2. With V trimmed by 4 bases and J by 0 bases, 12 bases remained unmatched. CDR1 is SGHRS, CDR2 YFSETQ, per germline. The CDR3 loop spans 18 amino acids. The CDR3 region has the DNA TGCGCCAGCAGCCCTGGTGTGCTAGCGGGGGACTACCAAGAGACCCAGTACTTC. Residues: CASSPGVLAGDYQETQYF.

In its sample, this clonotype was seen many times. The CDR3 nucleotides read TGTGCCAGCAGCTTGAGGGGCAATCAGCCCCAGCATTTT. It codes for CASSLRGNQPQHF. V gene TRBV7-2 combines with J gene TRBJ1-5; D is unresolved. Trimming took off 3 bases at V and 2 bases at J, with 5 bases between the two ends. The CDR3 has 13 amino acids. Germline V gives CDR1 SGHTA, CDR2 FQGNSA.

The sample holds many counts of this clonotype. The V call is TRBV7-6, the J call TRBJ1-6; no reliable D call. Germline V lookup: CDR1 SGHVS, CDR2 FNYEAQ. The CDR3 consists of 13 residues. V lost 5 bases to trimming and J lost 9 bases, with 11 bases between them. The chain's CDR3 is CASSLSVISPLHF. The CDR3 region has the DNA TGTGCCAGCAGCCTTTCGGTTATTTCACCCCTCCACTTT.

V and J are TRBV5-1 and TRBJ2-5; 9 bases fit TRBD1. With V trimmed by 4 bases and J by 2 bases, 3 bases remained unmatched. The CDR3 totals 14 residues. The germline gives CDR1 SGHRS, CDR2 YFSETQ. The CDR3 spells CASSRGQGQETQYF. In DNA, the CDR3 is TGCGCCAGCAGCCGTGGACAGGGGCAAGAGACCCAGTACTTC.